This T cell receptor (beta chain) was documented in a study of glioma-infiltrating T cells after dendritic cell vaccination listed by TCRdb under 2016. With regard to the full study: The cohort included some 15 glioblastoma patients drawn from Phase I and II dendritic cell vaccination trials, of whom 9 were newly diagnosed and 6 had recurrent disease. Between 2003 and 2012, patients were given autologous tumor lysate-pulsed dendritic cell vaccination. Survival after dendritic cell vaccination was correlated with TCR sequencing metrics such as TIL content and the overlap between tumor and blood repertoires. The vaccine was prepared from monocyte-derived dendritic cells that were cultured for seven to eight days with IL-4 and GM-CSF and then pulsed overnight with autologous tumor lysate. In glioblastoma patients vaccinated with dendritic cells, deep sequencing of TCR beta CDR3 regions served to measure the amount of tumor-infiltrating lymphocytes and to compare repertoires between tumor and blood. Each patient was given three intradermal dendritic cell vaccine injections, spaced two weeks apart, in the arm below the axilla.

Paper-wide results and their limitations: The TCR overlap response model with three groups was called speculative and said to need prospective validation. Higher estimated pretreatment TIL content predicted longer time to progression and overall survival after dendritic cell vaccination. TCR clonality showed no direct relationship with survival, which suggests that a diverse polyclonal response may be important. The cohort was small and heterogeneous, and full blood and tumor sets were available for few patients, with initial-recurrent tumor pairs available for even fewer patients.

Using the immunoSEQ assay, TCRB CDR3 regions were amplified from 2 micrograms of genomic DNA, or from all available DNA when less than that was on hand. Multiplex PCR used 60 forward primers for TCR V beta segments and 13 reverse primers for J beta segments. Synthetic control templates were spiked into each sample at limiting dilution to estimate reads per starting template. The Illumina HiSeq System generated sequencing reads of 87 bp. As for how the authors treated the data: To remove PCR and sequencing errors, closely related sequences were merged with a nearest neighbor algorithm. TCR overlap was measured as the percentage of unique tumor TCR beta sequences that were also present in the peripheral blood of the same patient. This immuneACCESS table, as held by TCRdb, lists in-frame sequences with V and J called but not all clones. Of the missing ones, under half trace to an unresolved V gene in checked studies; the others have no known cause. D and trimming come from the DNA, and the V and J calls and clone size come from that table. In this sample the table shows 25,000 to 35,000 clones, roughly 90% of which occur a single time. Roughly 2.3% of the sample goes to the ten largest clones.

Patients were selected on the basis of adequate residual fresh-frozen tumor tissue and more than two years of available survival data. Molecular status otherwise varied across the glioblastoma patients, but none of them carried an isocitrate dehydrogenase mutation. PBMC were collected before vaccination, two weeks after the third vaccination, and at tumor progression when it occurred. The Qiagen DNeasy Blood extraction Kit was used for extraction of genomic DNA. A word on this clone: Its cognate antigen has yet to be identified. Base qualities are not recorded, but no much larger clone differs from it by a single base.

CDR3 length: 15 amino acids, cysteine to phenylalanine. Of all the DNA, just the CDR3 is kept, 45 bases in frame from base 1. From the germline V gene, CDR1 is MGHRA and CDR2 is YSYEKL. V ends up 0 bases short and J 3 bases short, with an unmatched junction base count of 5. The chain is encoded by TRBV4-1 joined to TRBJ2-7; TRBD1 fits 7 bases in the junction. The sample in question was blood, obtained before dendritic cell vaccination. The source of this sequence is a human donor with glioblastoma. The bases are TGCGCCAGCAGCCAAGAATTCAGGGGGAACTACGAGCAGTACTTC. This codes for CASSQEFRGNYEQYF.